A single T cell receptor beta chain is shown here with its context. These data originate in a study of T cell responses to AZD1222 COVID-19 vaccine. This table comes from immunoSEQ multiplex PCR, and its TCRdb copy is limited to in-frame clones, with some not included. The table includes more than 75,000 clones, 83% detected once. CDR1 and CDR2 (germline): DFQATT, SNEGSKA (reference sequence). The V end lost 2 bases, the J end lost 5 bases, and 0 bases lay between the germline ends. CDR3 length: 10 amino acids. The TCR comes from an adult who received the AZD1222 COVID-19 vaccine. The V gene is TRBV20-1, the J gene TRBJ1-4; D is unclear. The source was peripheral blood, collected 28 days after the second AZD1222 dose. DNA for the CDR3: TGCAGTGCTAGAAATGAAAAACTGTTTTTT. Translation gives CSARNEKLFF.